The next 11 T cell receptor beta chains were all read from a single sample in a study of OX40 agonist ivuxolimab in advanced cancers. Data came from immunoSEQ multiplex PCR; TCRdb stores just in-frame clones and leaves some out. The sample has 50,000 to 70,000 clones, approximately 80% seen once. The specimen was CD4+ or CD8+ T cells sorted from blood, collected in a trial of the OX40 agonist ivuxolimab. All receptors come from an adult with an advanced solid tumor such as melanoma, head and neck, liver or kidney cancer.

This rearrangement joins TRBV6-6 to TRBJ1-5; the D gene is possibly TRBD1 (6 bases). The germline CDR1 and CDR2 sequences are MNHNY and SVGAGI (reference sequence). This CDR3 is 14 amino acids long. V was trimmed by 6 bases and J by 6 bases, leaving 15 bases between them. The CDR3 coding sequence is TGTGCCAGCAGCAGCAGGGGAGGGGGTCAGCCCCAGCATTTT. This encodes CASSSRGGGQPQHF.

V gene TRBV14 combines with J gene TRBJ1-1; 7 bases agree with TRBD1. Trimming took 4 bases from V and 4 from J; bases not matched to a gene: 15. The V gene's germline CDR1 is SGHDN and CDR2 FVKESK. The CDR3 sequence is 17 residues long. The CDR3 DNA follows: TGTGCCAGCAGCCCCCGGGGGGACAGTGGCTTCGGCACTGAAGCTTTCTTT. Translating it yields CASSPRGDSGFGTEAFF.

The rearrangement links TRBV7-9 to TRBJ2-4, with 8 bases that match TRBD1. Trimming took 4 bases from V and 0 from J; bases not matched to a gene: 8. Germline values: CDR1 SEHNR, CDR2 FQNEAQ (reference sequence). The CDR3 has 17 residues. CDR3 nucleotide sequence: TGTGCCAGCAGCTCGAAGACAGGGGAGATAGCCAAAAACATTCAGTACTTC. Translated, it gives CASSSKTGEIAKNIQYF.

The sample holds a few counts of this clone. V gene TRBV4-1 combines with J gene TRBJ2-4; possible D gene TRBD1, 6 bases. The germline V and J ends were trimmed by 1 base and 0 bases, with 7 bases remaining between them. There are 15 residues in the CDR3. Germline V gene lookup returns CDR1 MGHRA and CDR2 YSYEKL. The CDR3: CASSQGQVAKNIQYF. The DNA for the CDR3 is TGCGCCAGCAGCCAAGGACAGGTAGCCAAAAACATTCAGTACTTC.

This chain connects TRBV18 to TRBJ1-2; no reliable D call. Trimming stripped 0 bases from V and 2 bases from J, with 10 bases between. CDR3 length: 15 amino acids. Germline loops: CDR1 KGHSH, CDR2 LQKENI. The CDR3, as DNA: TGTGCCAGCTCACCACCGGTGGGCGGAAACTATGGCTACACCTTC. Its protein product is CASSPPVGGNYGYTF.

The chain links TRBV5-5 to TRBJ2-5; tentatively, D is TRBD1 (6 bases). With 4 bases removed from V and 7 bases from J, the gap between germline ends came to 17 bases. Germline CDR1 and CDR2: SGHKS and YYEKEE (reference sequence). The CDR3 has 14 residues. CDR3: CASSAAPGVATQYF. The CDR3, as DNA: TGTGCCAGCAGCGCCGCGCCAGGGGTGGCGACCCAGTACTTC.

The chain employs TRBV7-6 and TRBJ2-2; possible D gene TRBD2, 6 bases. V lost 5 bases and J lost 5, with 18 bases in between. This CDR3 is 16 amino acids long. The germline gives CDR1 SGHVS, CDR2 FNYEAQ. CDR3 sequence: CASSPSRGLWTGELFF. The CDR3 DNA reads as TGTGCCAGCAGCCCTTCGAGGGGACTTTGGACCGGGGAGCTGTTTTTT. Drawing the rest from reference TRBV7-6 and TRBJ2-2, the complete variable domain is GAGVSQSPRYKVTKRGQDVALRCDPISGHVSLYWYRQALGQGPEFLTYFNYEAQQDKSGLPNDRFSAERPEGSISTLTIQRTEQRDSAMYRCASSPSRGLWTGELFFGEGSRLTVL.

The rearrangement uses TRBV10-3 and TRBJ1-2; D not certain. V was shortened by 3 bases and J by 2 bases, with 7 bases between the two germline ends. Germline V gives CDR1 ENHRY, CDR2 SYGVKD. The CDR3 loop spans 13 amino acids. CDR3 DNA: TGTGCCATCAGTGATCACGAAAACTATGGCTACACCTTC. Encoded protein: CAISDHENYGYTF.

The V gene is TRBV10-3, the J gene TRBJ1-2, with 7 bases lining up with TRBD1. V was clipped by 8 bases and J by 6 bases; unmatched bases: 12. There are 14 residues in the CDR3. Germline V gene data show CDR1 as ENHRY and CDR2 as SYGVKD. CDR3 DNA: TGTGCCATCCGCTATTCGCGGGACAGCGATGGCTACACCTTC. It codes for CAIRYSRDSDGYTF.

The chain joins TRBV4-3 to TRBJ1-5, with D unresolved. From germline, CDR1 is LGHNA and CDR2 YSLEER. CDR3 size: 13 residues. The V and J ends lost 4 bases and 3 bases respectively, with 7 bases between them. CDR3 amino acids: CASSLRANQPQHF. Here the CDR3 DNA reads TGCGCCAGCAGCCTAAGGGCCAATCAGCCCCAGCATTTT.

The chain uses TRBV6-5 and TRBJ1-5; a possible D gene is TRBD1 (6 bases). This CDR3 is 14 amino acids long. V lost 5 bases to trimming and J lost 4 bases, with 12 bases between them. Germline-derived CDR1 and CDR2 are MNHEY and SVGAGI. The CDR3 DNA follows: TGTGCCAGCAGTCAACGAGGGGGGAATCAGCCCCAGCATTTT. Residues: CASSQRGGNQPQHF.